This T cell receptor (beta chain) was sequenced in a study of T cells in Graves' hyperthyroidism and ophthalmopathy. Study details: The initial diagnosis was the point when peripheral blood was collected, ahead of any treatment.

The ends lost 4 bases at V and 1 base at J; junction bases unmatched: 8. This CDR3 spans 15 amino acids. Germline CDR1 is SGDLS and CDR2 is YYNGEE. There were TCR beta CDR3 regions amplified from RNA transcripts. In the first-round RT-PCR of the TCR CDR3, the HTBI primer set was used. TCRdb reanalysed the multiplex PCR reads using MiXCR and keeps one entry per CDR3 protein. The sample consists of about 250,000 distinct CDR3 sequences, approximately 16% of them appearing once. Uncontrolled infection, other autoimmune disease, pregnancy or lactation led to exclusion. Thyroid ultrasound and orbital computed tomography, with clinical symptoms and serum thyroxine and TRAb, informed diagnoses.

This sequence originates from a woman aged 45 to 65 with Graves' hyperthyroidism that later progressed to Graves' ophthalmopathy. Sequenced: blood. This chain connects TRBV9 to TRBJ2-7; 7 positions match TRBD1. Here the CDR3 DNA reads TGTGCCAGCAGCAAGGGGACAGACCTATCCTACGAGCAGTACTTC. Translation: CASSKGTDLSYEQYF.